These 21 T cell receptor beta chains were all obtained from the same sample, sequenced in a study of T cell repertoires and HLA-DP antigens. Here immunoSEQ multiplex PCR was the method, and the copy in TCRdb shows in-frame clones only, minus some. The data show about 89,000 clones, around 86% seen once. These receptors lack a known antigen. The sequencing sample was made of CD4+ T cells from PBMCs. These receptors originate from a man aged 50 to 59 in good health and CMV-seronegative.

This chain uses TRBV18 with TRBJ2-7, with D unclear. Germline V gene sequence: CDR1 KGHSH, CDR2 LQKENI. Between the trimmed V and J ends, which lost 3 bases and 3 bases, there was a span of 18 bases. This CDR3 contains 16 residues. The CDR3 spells CASSPSYRLHLYEQYF. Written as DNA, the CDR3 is TGTGCCAGCTCACCTTCGTACAGACTTCATCTCTACGAGCAGTACTTC.

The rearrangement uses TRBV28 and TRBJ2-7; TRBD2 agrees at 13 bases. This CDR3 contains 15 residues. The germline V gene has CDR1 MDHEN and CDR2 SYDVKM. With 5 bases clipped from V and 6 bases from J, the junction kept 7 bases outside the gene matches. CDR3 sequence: CASSPRTSGSSEQYF. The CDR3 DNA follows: TGTGCCAGCAGTCCACGGACTAGCGGGAGTAGCGAGCAGTACTTC.

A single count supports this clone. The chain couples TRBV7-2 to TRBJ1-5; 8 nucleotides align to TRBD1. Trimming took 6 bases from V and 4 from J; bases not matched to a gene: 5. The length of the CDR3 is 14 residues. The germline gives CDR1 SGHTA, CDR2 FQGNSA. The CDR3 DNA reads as TGTGCCAGCAGTCGTACAGGGGGTAATCAGCCCCAGCATTTT. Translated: CASSRTGGNQPQHF.

The CDR3 DNA follows: TGTGCCAGCAGCGCGCGGGCTGGACAGGGATCAAACATTCAGTACTTC. Its translation: CASSARAGQGSNIQYF. This chain connects TRBV9 to TRBJ2-4, with TRBD1 matching 8 bases. The CDR3 has 16 amino acids. The V and J ends lost 3 bases and 6 bases, in that order; junction bases with no gene match: 11. Germline assignment: CDR1 SGDLS and CDR2 YYNGEE.

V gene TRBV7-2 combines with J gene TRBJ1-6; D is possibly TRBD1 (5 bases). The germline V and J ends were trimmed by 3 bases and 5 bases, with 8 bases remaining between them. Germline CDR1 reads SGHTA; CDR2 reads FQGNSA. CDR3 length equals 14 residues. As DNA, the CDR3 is TGTGCCAGCAGCTTCGGGGCTGATAATTCACCCCTCCACTTT. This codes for CASSFGADNSPLHF.

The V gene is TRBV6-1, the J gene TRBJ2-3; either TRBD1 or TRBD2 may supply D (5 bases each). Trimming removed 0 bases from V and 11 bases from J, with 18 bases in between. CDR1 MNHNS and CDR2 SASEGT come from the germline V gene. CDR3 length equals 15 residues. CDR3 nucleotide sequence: TGTGCCAGCAGTGAAGCTGGGGGACCCACCTCTGGGCAGTATTTT. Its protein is CASSEAGGPTSGQYF.

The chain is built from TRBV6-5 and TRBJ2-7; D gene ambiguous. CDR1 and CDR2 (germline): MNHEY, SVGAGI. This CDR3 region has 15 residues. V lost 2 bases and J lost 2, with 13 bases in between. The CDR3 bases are TGTGCCAGCAGTTACGATTCGACGGCACCCTACGAGCAGTACTTC. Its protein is CASSYDSTAPYEQYF.

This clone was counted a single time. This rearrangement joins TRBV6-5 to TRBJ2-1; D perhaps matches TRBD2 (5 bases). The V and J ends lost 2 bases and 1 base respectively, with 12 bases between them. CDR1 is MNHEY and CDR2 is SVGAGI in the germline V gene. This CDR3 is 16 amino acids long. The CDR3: CASSYGRLASYNEQFF. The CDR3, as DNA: TGTGCCAGCAGTTACGGAAGGCTAGCATCCTACAATGAGCAGTTCTTC.

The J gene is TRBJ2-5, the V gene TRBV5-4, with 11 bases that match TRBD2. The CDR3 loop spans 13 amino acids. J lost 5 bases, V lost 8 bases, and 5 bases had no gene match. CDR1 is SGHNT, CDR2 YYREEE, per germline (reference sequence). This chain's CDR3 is CASLASGGETQYF. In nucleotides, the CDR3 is TGTGCCAGTTTGGCTAGCGGGGGGGAGACCCAGTACTTC. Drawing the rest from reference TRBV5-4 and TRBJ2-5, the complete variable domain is ETGVTQSPTHLIKTRGQQVTLRCSSQSGHNTVSWYQQALGQGPQFIFQYYREEENGRGNFPPRFSGLQFPNYSSELNVNALELDDSALYLCASLASGGETQYFGPGTRLLVL.

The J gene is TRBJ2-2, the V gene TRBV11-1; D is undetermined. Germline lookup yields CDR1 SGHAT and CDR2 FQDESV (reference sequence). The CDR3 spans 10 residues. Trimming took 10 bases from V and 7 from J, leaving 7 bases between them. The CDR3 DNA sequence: TGTGCCATCCTGAACGGGGAGCTGTTTTTT. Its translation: CAILNGELFF.

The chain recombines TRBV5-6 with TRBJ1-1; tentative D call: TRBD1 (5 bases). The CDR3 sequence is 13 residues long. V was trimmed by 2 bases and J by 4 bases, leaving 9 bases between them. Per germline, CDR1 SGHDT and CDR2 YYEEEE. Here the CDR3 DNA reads TGTGCCAGCAGCTTTGCGGGGGGCACTGAAGCTTTCTTT. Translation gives CASSFAGGTEAFF. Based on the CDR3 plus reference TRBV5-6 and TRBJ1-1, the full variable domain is DAGVTQSPTHLIKTRGQQVTLRCSPKSGHDTVSWYQQALGQGPQFIFQYYEEEERQRGNFPDRFSGHQFPNYSSELNVNALLLGDSALYLCASSFAGGTEAFFGQGTRLTVV.

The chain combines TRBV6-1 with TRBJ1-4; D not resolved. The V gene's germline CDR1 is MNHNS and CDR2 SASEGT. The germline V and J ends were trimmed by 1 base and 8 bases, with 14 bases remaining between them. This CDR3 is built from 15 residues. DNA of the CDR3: TGTGCCAGCAGTGAAGACGAGACACTGGGGGAAAAACTGTTTTTT. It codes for CASSEDETLGEKLFF.

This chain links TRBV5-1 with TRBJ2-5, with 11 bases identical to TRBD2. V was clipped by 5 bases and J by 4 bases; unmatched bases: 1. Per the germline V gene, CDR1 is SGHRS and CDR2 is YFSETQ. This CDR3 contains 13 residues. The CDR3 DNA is TGCGCCAGCAGAACTAGCGGGAGAGAGACCCAGTACTTC. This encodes CASRTSGRETQYF. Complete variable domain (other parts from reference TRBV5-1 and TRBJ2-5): KAGVTQTPRYLIKTRGQQVTLSCSPISGHRSVSWYQQTPGQGLQFLFEYFSETQRNKGNFPGRFSGRQFSNSRSEMNVSTLELGDSALYLCASRTSGRETQYFGPGTRLLVL.

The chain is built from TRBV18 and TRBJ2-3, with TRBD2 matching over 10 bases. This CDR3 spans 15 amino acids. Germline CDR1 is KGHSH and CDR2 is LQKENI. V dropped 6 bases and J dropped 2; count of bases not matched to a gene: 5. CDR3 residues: CASSYGLADTDTQYF. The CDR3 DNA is TGTGCCAGCTCCTACGGACTAGCGGACACAGATACGCAGTATTTT.

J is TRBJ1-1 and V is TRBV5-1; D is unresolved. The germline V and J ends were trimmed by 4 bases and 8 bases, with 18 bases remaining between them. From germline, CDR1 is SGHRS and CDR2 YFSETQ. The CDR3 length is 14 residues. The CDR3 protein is CASSIQPTTGEAFF. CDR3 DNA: TGCGCCAGCAGCATCCAACCCACAACGGGGGAAGCTTTCTTT.

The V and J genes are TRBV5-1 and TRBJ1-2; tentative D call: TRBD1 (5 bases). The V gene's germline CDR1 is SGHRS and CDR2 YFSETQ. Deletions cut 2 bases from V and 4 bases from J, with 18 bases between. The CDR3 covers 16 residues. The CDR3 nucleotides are TGCGCCAGCAGCTTTAACGCGGGACGGAGGACCTATGGCTACACCTTC. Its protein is CASSFNAGRRTYGYTF.

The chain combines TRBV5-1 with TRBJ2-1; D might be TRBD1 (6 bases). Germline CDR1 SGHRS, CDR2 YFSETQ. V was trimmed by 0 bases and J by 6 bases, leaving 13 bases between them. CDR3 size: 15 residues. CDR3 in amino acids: CASSLEGTTLNEQFF. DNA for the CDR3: TGCGCCAGCAGCTTGGAAGGGACAACCCTCAATGAGCAGTTCTTC.

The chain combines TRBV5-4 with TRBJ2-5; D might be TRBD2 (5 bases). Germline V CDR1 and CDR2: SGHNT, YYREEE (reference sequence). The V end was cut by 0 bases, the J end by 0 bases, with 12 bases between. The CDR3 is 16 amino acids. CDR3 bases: TGTGCCAGCAGCTTGGGGGGAGTTCTGGACCAAGAGACCCAGTACTTC. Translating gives CASSLGGVLDQETQYF.

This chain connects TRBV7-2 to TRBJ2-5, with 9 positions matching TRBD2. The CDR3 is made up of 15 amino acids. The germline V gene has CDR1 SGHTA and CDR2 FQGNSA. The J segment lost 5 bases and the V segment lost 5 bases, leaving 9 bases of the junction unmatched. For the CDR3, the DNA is TGTGCCAGCAGCGTATCCACTGGACTAGCGGAGACCCAGTACTTC. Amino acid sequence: CASSVSTGLAETQYF.

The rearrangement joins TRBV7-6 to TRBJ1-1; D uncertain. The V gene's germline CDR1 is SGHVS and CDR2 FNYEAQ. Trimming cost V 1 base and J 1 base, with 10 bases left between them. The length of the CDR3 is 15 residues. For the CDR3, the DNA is TGTGCCAGCAGCTTAGGGGCGGGCCGGAACACTGAAGCTTTCTTT. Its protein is CASSLGAGRNTEAFF.

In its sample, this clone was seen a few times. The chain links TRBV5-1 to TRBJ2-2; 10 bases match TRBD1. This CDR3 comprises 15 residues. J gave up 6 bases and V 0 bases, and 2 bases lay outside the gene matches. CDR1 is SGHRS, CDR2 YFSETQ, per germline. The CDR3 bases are TGCGCCAGCAGCTTGGAGGGACAGGGGTCCGGGGAGCTGTTTTTT. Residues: CASSLEGQGSGELFF. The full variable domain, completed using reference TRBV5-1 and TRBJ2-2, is KAGVTQTPRYLIKTRGQQVTLSCSPISGHRSVSWYQQTPGQGLQFLFEYFSETQRNKGNFPGRFSGRQFSNSRSEMNVSTLELGDSALYLCASSLEGQGSGELFFGEGSRLTVL.